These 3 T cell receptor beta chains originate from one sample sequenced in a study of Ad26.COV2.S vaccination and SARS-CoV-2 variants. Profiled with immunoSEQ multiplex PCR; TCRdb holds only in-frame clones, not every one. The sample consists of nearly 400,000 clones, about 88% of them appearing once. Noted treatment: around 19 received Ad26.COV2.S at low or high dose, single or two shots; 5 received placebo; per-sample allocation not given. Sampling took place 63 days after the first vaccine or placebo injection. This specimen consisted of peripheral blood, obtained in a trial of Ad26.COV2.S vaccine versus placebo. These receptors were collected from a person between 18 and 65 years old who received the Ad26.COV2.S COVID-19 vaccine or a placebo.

CDR3 DNA: TGTGCCAGCTCACCTCGGACACCCTATGGCTACACCTTC. This translates into CASSPRTPYGYTF. The chain couples TRBV18 to TRBJ1-2; possible D gene TRBD1, 5 bases. The CDR3 length is 13 residues. V was clipped by 3 bases and J by 4 bases, with 9 bases between them. From germline, CDR1 is KGHSH and CDR2 LQKENI.

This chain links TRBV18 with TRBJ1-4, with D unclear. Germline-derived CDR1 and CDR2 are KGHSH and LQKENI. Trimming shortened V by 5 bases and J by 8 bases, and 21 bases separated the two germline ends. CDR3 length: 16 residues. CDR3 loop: CASSVNPRGGVEKLFF. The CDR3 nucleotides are TGTGCCAGCTCAGTCAATCCACGAGGTGGGGTCGAAAAACTGTTTTTT.

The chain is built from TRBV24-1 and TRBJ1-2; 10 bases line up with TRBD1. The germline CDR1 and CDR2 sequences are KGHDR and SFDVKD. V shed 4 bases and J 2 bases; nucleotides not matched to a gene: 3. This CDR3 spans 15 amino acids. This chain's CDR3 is CATSEGQGINYGYTF. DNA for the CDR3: TGTGCCACCAGTGAGGGACAGGGGATCAACTATGGCTACACCTTC.